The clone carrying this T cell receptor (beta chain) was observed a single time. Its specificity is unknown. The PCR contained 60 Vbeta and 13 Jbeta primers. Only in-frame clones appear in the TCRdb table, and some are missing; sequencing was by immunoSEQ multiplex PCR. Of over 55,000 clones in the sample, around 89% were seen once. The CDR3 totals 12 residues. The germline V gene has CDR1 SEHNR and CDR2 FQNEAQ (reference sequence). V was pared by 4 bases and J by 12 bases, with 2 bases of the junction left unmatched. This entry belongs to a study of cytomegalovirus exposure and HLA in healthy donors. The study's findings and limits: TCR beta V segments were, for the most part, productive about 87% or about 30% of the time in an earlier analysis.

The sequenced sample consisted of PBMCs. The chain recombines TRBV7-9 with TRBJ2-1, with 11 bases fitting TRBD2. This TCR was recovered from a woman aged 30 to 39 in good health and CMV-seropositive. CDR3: CASSSLAGGQFF. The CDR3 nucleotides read TGTGCCAGCAGCTCGCTAGCGGGAGGGCAGTTCTTC.